Following are 30 T cell receptor beta chains from one sample sequenced in a study of T cells in Graves' hyperthyroidism and ophthalmopathy. RNA transcripts served as the template for amplifying TCR beta CDR3 regions. When the TCR CDR3 underwent first-round RT-PCR, the HTBI primer set was used. TCRdb processed the multiplex PCR reads anew with MiXCR; each CDR3 protein has one entry. The table has hundreds of thousands of distinct CDR3 sequences, approximately 16% seen once. The specimen sequenced was blood. The receptors were gathered from a woman between 40 and 55 years old with Graves' ophthalmopathy.

A remark on this clonotype: A much larger clone lies a single base off, so this may be a read error. This chain links TRBV2 with TRBJ1-1; maybe TRBD1 (5 bases). Germline CDR1 SNHLY, CDR2 FYNNEI. The CDR3 has 11 residues. Trimming removed 10 bases from V and 5 bases from J, with 11 bases in between. The DNA for the CDR3 is TGTGCCACCGCACGGGGGACTGAAGCTTTCTTT. This translates into CATARGTEAFF.

The table lists this clonotype with a few counts. The V call is TRBV4-3, the J call TRBJ1-1; D gene unclear. The germline V and J ends were trimmed by 0 bases and 4 bases, with 12 bases remaining between them. The CDR3 consists of 15 residues. Germline V gives CDR1 LGHNA, CDR2 YSLEER. The CDR3 DNA reads TGCGCCAGCAGCCAAGAAGGGAGCCCGCCCACTGAAGCTTTCTTT. Translating gives CASSQEGSPPTEAFF.

The table lists this clonotype with a few counts. The chain uses TRBV28 and TRBJ1-5, with a weak D call TRBD1 (5 bases). Germline V gene lookup returns CDR1 MDHEN and CDR2 SYDVKM. V lost 6 bases and J lost 3, with 12 bases in between. This CDR3 contains 14 residues. The CDR3 bases are TGTGCCAGCAGATCCGGGACTACCAATCAGCCCCAGCATTTT. The encoded protein is CASRSGTTNQPQHF.

This clonotype showed up just a few times. The chain employs TRBV11-2 and TRBJ1-2, with a possible D match to TRBD1 (5 bases). The CDR3 runs 14 residues. V was shortened by 5 bases and J by 2 bases, with 12 bases between the two germline ends. Per the germline V gene, CDR1 is SGHAT and CDR2 is FQNNGV. CDR3 nucleotide sequence: TGTGCCAGCAGCCAGGACACGTACAACTATGGCTACACCTTC. Translating gives CASSQDTYNYGYTF.

In regard to this clonotype: A much bigger clone sits one base away, suggesting this may be a read error. CDR3 bases: TGTGCCAGCAGTGACAAGGGGACAGGGGACAATGAGCAGTTCTTC. Translating gives CASSDKGTGDNEQFF. The chain couples TRBV2 to TRBJ2-1; 10 positions agree with TRBD1. This CDR3 is 15 amino acids long. V trimming: 3 bases; J trimming: 5 bases; junction bases outside the gene matches: 4. CDR1 and CDR2 from the germline V gene are SNHLY and FYNNEI.

This clonotype was observed a handful of times. The chain combines TRBV9 with TRBJ1-2, with D unclear. The CDR3 length is 14 residues. CDR1 and CDR2 from the germline V gene are SGDLS and YYNGEE. Trimming left V 3 bases short and J 8 bases short, with 17 bases between. The CDR3 DNA is TGTGCCAGCAGCGCCCAAGGTCGGGTTTCGGGCTACACCTTC. It translates to CASSAQGRVSGYTF.

This sequence joins TRBV7-3 and TRBJ1-6; D is unclear. Germline V gives CDR1 SGHTA, CDR2 FQGTGA. Trimming removed 1 base at V and 0 bases at J, with 4 bases between. The length of the CDR3 is 15 residues. As DNA, the CDR3 is TGTGCCAGCAGCTTAATGGGCTCCTATAATTCACCCCTCCACTTT. Translating it yields CASSLMGSYNSPLHF.

This clonotype came up a few times. J is TRBJ1-3 and V is TRBV6-1; D gene unclear. Germline V lookup: CDR1 MNHNS, CDR2 SASEGT. The CDR3 runs 15 residues. Trimming left V 2 bases short and J 0 bases short, with 8 bases between. This CDR3 is CASSESLGSGNTIYF. The CDR3 region has the DNA TGTGCCAGCAGTGAATCCCTTGGCTCTGGAAACACCATATATTTT.

The gene calls are TRBV28 and TRBJ2-7, with 10 positions matching TRBD2. The CDR3 spans 14 residues. Germline assignment: CDR1 MDHEN and CDR2 SYDVKM. V gave up 8 bases and J gave up 9 bases; unmatched junction bases: 13. CDR3 DNA sequence: TGTGCCAGCGTAGCCGGGACTAGCGCTGTGGGGCAGTACTTC. Residues: CASVAGTSAVGQYF.

Many counts were recorded for this clonotype. This rearrangement joins TRBV7-6 to TRBJ1-5; 8 nucleotides align to TRBD1. The germline V gene encodes CDR1 SGHVS and CDR2 FNYEAQ. This CDR3 has 14 residues. Unmatched junction bases numbered 6, after V lost 6 bases and J lost 5 bases. CDR3 coding DNA: TGTGCCAGCAGAGGACAGGGACCGTATCAGCCCCAGCATTTT. It is translated as CASRGQGPYQPQHF. Supplemented by reference TRBV7-6 and TRBJ1-5, the full variable domain reads GAGVSQSPRYKVTKRGQDVALRCDPISGHVSLYWYRQALGQGPEFLTYFNYEAQQDKSGLPNDRFSAERPEGSISTLTIQRTEQRDSAMYRCASRGQGPYQPQHFGDGTRLSIL.

The sample holds many counts of this clonotype. The rearrangement links TRBV6-1 to TRBJ2-5; D gene uncertain. The CDR3 runs to 13 residues. CDR1 is MNHNS, CDR2 SASEGT, per germline. V lost 8 bases and J 5 bases, leaving 15 bases between the germline ends. CDR3 coding DNA: TGTGCCAGCGCAGTCATTGTGGGGGAGACCCAGTACTTC. The encoded protein is CASAVIVGETQYF.

Many counts were recorded for this clonotype. The chain couples TRBV27 to TRBJ1-1; 8 bases agree with TRBD1. The V gene end was trimmed by 7 bases and the J gene end by 7 bases; junction bases not matched to a gene: 17. The CDR3 consists of 16 residues. CDR1 MNHEY and CDR2 SMNVEV come from the germline V gene (reference sequence). The CDR3 loop is CASKHRGTHLSGEAFF. In DNA form, the CDR3 reads TGTGCCAGCAAACACAGGGGGACTCACCTGTCGGGTGAAGCTTTCTTT.

There are many counts of this clonotype. V gene TRBV27 combines with J gene TRBJ2-7, with D possibly being TRBD1 or TRBD2 (5 bases each). V shed 3 bases and J shed 6 bases, with 9 bases lying between them. Germline assignment: CDR1 MNHEY and CDR2 SMNVEV (reference sequence). This CDR3 comprises 12 residues. CDR3 nucleotide sequence: TGTGCCAGCAGTTTTCGGGGACGCGAGCAGTACTTC. As protein: CASSFRGREQYF.

The chain employs TRBV4-1 and TRBJ1-4; D is possibly TRBD1 (6 bases). The CDR3 has 16 residues. Looked up from germline, CDR1 is MGHRA and CDR2 is YSYEKL. V was clipped by 0 bases and J by 5 bases, with 13 bases between them. The CDR3 protein is CASSQDGTRGNEKLFF. The CDR3 region has the DNA TGCGCCAGCAGCCAAGATGGGACGAGGGGGAATGAAAAACTGTTTTTT.

This clonotype was observed a few times. This chain's CDR3 is CSGGGISDEQFF. CDR3 DNA sequence: TGCAGCGGTGGCGGGATAAGTGATGAGCAGTTCTTC. The chain joins TRBV29-1 to TRBJ2-1; D is possibly TRBD2 (6 bases). CDR3 size: 12 residues. V was clipped by 7 bases and J by 8 bases, with 15 bases between them. Germline V gene sequence: CDR1 SQVTM, CDR2 ANQGSEA.

The CDR3 DNA reads TGTGCCAGCAGCTTAGGGGACAAGGGGTCCTATGGCTACACCTTC. As protein: CASSLGDKGSYGYTF. The chain links TRBV7-8 to TRBJ1-2; TRBD1 might be the D (6 bases). Germline lookup yields CDR1 SGHVS and CDR2 FQNEAQ. The V end lost 1 base, the J end lost 4 bases, and 13 bases lay between the germline ends. The CDR3 length is 15 residues.

This clonotype has only a few counts. J is TRBJ1-2 and V is TRBV30; D is perhaps TRBD1 (6 bases). Trimming pared 5 bases from V and 5 bases from J, leaving 18 bases between. The CDR3 is made up of 14 amino acids. CDR1 is GTSNPN and CDR2 is SVGIG in the germline V gene (reference sequence). Here the CDR3 reads CAWAIQQGGYGYTF. CDR3 nucleotide sequence: TGTGCCTGGGCTATACAACAGGGAGGATATGGCTACACCTTC.

The V call is TRBV3-1, the J call TRBJ2-7; D may be TRBD2 (7 bases). The germline V gene has CDR1 LGHDT and CDR2 YNNKEL (reference sequence). This CDR3 comprises 15 residues. With 0 bases removed from V and 5 bases from J, the gap between germline ends came to 14 bases. CDR3 sequence (DNA): TGTGCCAGCAGCCAAGACGGGGGGCCGGGCCACGAGCAGTACTTC. It translates to CASSQDGGPGHEQYF.

This clonotype was counted at least ten times. The CDR3, as DNA: TGTGCCAGCAGTTACTGGGGACTAGCGGGAGGGTCCTACAATGAGCAGTTCTTC. This sequence encodes CASSYWGLAGGSYNEQFF. This sequence joins TRBV6-5 and TRBJ2-1; TRBD2 agrees at 16 bases. The CDR3 spans 18 residues. Germline assignment: CDR1 MNHEY and CDR2 SVGAGI. V lost 1 base, J lost 1 base, and 1 base stayed unmatched.

Many counts were recorded for this clonotype. V usage is TRBV27 and J usage is TRBJ2-1, with 8 bases matching TRBD1. The CDR3 consists of 14 residues. Germline lookup yields CDR1 MNHEY and CDR2 SMNVEV (reference sequence). With V trimmed by 3 bases and J by 6 bases, 4 bases remained unmatched. The CDR3 DNA sequence: TGTGCCAGCAGTTTGGGACAGGTTCTCAATGAGCAGTTCTTC. Amino acid sequence: CASSLGQVLNEQFF.

The gene calls are TRBV6-1 and TRBJ2-3; D uncertain. This CDR3 is 13 amino acids long. V was cut by 6 bases and J by 6 bases, with 13 bases left in between. Germline CDR1 MNHNS, CDR2 SASEGT. The CDR3 protein is CASSPYHGDTQYF. CDR3 in DNA: TGTGCCAGCAGCCCCTACCACGGGGATACGCAGTATTTT.

V is TRBV11-2 and J is TRBJ2-1, with a weak D call TRBD2 (5 bases). Germline lookup yields CDR1 SGHAT and CDR2 FQNNGV. Trimming left V 8 bases short and J 0 bases short, with 11 bases between. The CDR3 covers 14 residues. The CDR3 coding sequence is TGTGCCAGCGCCCGGGGTAACTCCTACAATGAGCAGTTCTTC. It is translated as CASARGNSYNEQFF. Looking up the rest from reference TRBV11-2 and TRBJ2-1 gives the full variable domain: EAGVAQSPRYKIIEKRQSVAFWCNPISGHATLYWYQQILGQGPKLLIQFQNNGVVDDSQLPKDRFSAERLKGVDSTLKIQPAKLEDSAVYLCASARGNSYNEQFFGPGTRLTVL.

The rearrangement links TRBV6-2 or TRBV6-3 to TRBJ2-7; 10 bases fit TRBD1. This CDR3 region has 16 residues. The J segment lost 1 base and the V segment lost 5 bases, leaving 8 bases of the junction unmatched. The germline V gene has CDR1 MNHEY and CDR2 SVGEGT. The CDR3 is CASSEPGQGRSYEQYF. CDR3 DNA: TGTGCCAGCAGTGAGCCGGGACAGGGGCGATCCTACGAGCAGTACTTC.

This clonotype was seen many times. The chain links TRBV20-1 to TRBJ1-1; no definite D call. CDR1 DFQATT and CDR2 SNEGSKA come from the germline V gene (reference sequence). Between the trimmed V and J ends, which lost 1 base and 0 bases, there was a span of 9 bases. This CDR3 has 14 residues. The DNA of the CDR3 is TGCAGTGCTAGAGTTCAACAAATGAACACTGAAGCTTTCTTT. Residues: CSARVQQMNTEAFF.

This clonotype was observed a few times. The chain links TRBV6-2 or TRBV6-3 to TRBJ1-1, with TRBD1 matching over 7 bases. V lost 4 bases, J lost 3 bases, and 11 bases stayed unmatched. The CDR3 runs 16 residues. Germline loops: CDR1 MNHEY, CDR2 SVGEGT. The CDR3 sequence is CASSFGGAGGDTEAFF. CDR3 bases: TGTGCCAGCAGTTTCGGAGGGGCAGGGGGTGACACTGAAGCTTTCTTT.

This clonotype has at least ten counts. The chain combines TRBV18 with TRBJ1-1, with D tentatively TRBD1 (5 bases). The CDR3 runs to 15 residues. V was trimmed by 3 bases and J by 5 bases, leaving 16 bases between them. Germline CDR1 and CDR2: KGHSH and LQKENI. The CDR3 nucleotides are TGTGCCAGCTCACCCTGGGACGGGCATAATACTGAAGCTTTCTTT. Encoded protein: CASSPWDGHNTEAFF.

This clonotype occurred many times. This chain uses TRBV5-1 with TRBJ1-1; no reliable D call. The length of the CDR3 is 15 residues. Germline values: CDR1 SGHRS, CDR2 YFSETQ. Deletions cut 0 bases from V and 0 bases from J, with 9 bases between. CDR3 nucleotides: TGCGCCAGCAGCTTGGGGCGGGCTATGAACACTGAAGCTTTCTTT. As protein: CASSLGRAMNTEAFF.

This clonotype was detected many times. This chain connects TRBV12-3 or TRBV12-4 to TRBJ1-2, with TRBD1 as a possible D gene (5 bases). This CDR3 is 14 amino acids long. Trimming left V 5 bases short and J 4 bases short, with 14 bases between. The CDR3 protein is CASSPQRGSYGYTF. The DNA of the CDR3 is TGTGCCAGCAGTCCGCAAAGGGGTTCCTATGGCTACACCTTC.

The chain employs TRBV4-1 and TRBJ2-3; D possibly corresponds to TRBD2 (6 bases). The germline V gene encodes CDR1 MGHRA and CDR2 YSYEKL. V was clipped by 0 bases and J by 2 bases, with 12 bases between them. There are 16 residues in the CDR3. CDR3 protein: CASSQDRGGVTDTQYF. As DNA, the CDR3 is TGCGCCAGCAGCCAAGATCGGGGCGGGGTCACAGATACGCAGTATTTT.

The table lists this clonotype with a few counts. The rearrangement links TRBV6-1 to TRBJ1-2; TRBD1 matches 10 bases. CDR3 length equals 15 residues. Germline loops: CDR1 MNHNS, CDR2 SASEGT. The J segment lost 4 bases and the V segment lost 6 bases, leaving 8 bases of the junction unmatched. The CDR3 sequence is CASRRLGQGVYGYTF. The CDR3 DNA reads TGTGCCAGCAGGAGACTCGGACAGGGGGTCTATGGCTACACCTTC.